This section outlines one TCR beta chain sequence together with its context. Its antigen is not identified. The data originate from a study of relationships among human T cell subsets. General study results and limits: A CD4+CD8+ double-positive population could not be excluded by bead sorting. Over 60% of CD8+ cytotoxic sequences were in clones over 100 reads; regulatory and Th2 had few. Many CDR3s were shared across Th1, Th2 and regulatory subsets.

From mRNA, alpha and beta CDR3 regions were amplified using semiquantitative ARM-PCR. ARM-PCR used tagged nested gene-specific primers, then communal superprimers for exponential amplification. First-round products served as template after exonuclease removal of nested primers. Using its own MiXCR run on the multiplex PCR reads, TCRdb lists one record per CDR3 protein. This sample has approximately 14,000 distinct CDR3 sequences, with 50% to 75% found just once. Regulatory T cells were selected from positively selected CD4+ cells using anti-CD25 beads. The sequencing input was Tregs sorted from blood. This TCR derives from a man aged 40-49 years in good health.

This CDR3 is CASSLSGAGANVLTF. Written as DNA, the CDR3 is TGTGCCAGCAGTTTATCAGGGGCTGGGGCCAACGTCCTGACTTTC. This chain uses TRBV27 with TRBJ2-6, with a weak D call TRBD1 (5 bases). With 0 bases removed from V and 2 bases from J, the gap between germline ends came to 5 bases. CDR3 length: 15 residues. Per germline, CDR1 MNHEY and CDR2 SMNVEV (reference sequence).